These 12 T cell receptor beta chains share one sample of origin, sequenced in a study of blood T cells in healthy people across ages. Combining a sample-barcoded 5' primer with a J-beta primer mix, a second PCR ran for roughly 7 to 12 cycles. TCRdb processed the 5' RACE reads anew with MiXCR; each CDR3 protein has one entry. This repertoire shows about 1.1 million distinct CDR3 sequences, around two fifths found once; its top ten account for around 14%. Input material: blood. Every receptor here comes from a man aged 18 to 35 in good health.

The chain employs TRBV4-3 and TRBJ2-3; 9 bases agree with TRBD2. Germline V gives CDR1 LGHNA, CDR2 YSLEER. The V gene end was trimmed by 0 bases and the J gene end by 4 bases; junction bases not matched to a gene: 5. This CDR3 has 16 amino acids. The CDR3 spells CASSQEGGLASDTQYF. The CDR3 DNA is TGCGCCAGCAGCCAAGAGGGGGGACTAGCCTCAGATACGCAGTATTTT.

The chain employs TRBV9 and TRBJ1-1; no reliable D call. CDR3 length: 14 amino acids. Looked up from germline, CDR1 is SGDLS and CDR2 is YYNGEE. With 0 bases removed from V and 0 bases from J, the gap between germline ends came to 6 bases. DNA of the CDR3: TGTGCCAGCAGCGTAGAGGGCATGAACACTGAAGCTTTCTTT. Amino acids: CASSVEGMNTEAFF.

The CDR3 reads CASSLAGTGASPLHF. The CDR3 coding sequence is TGTGCCAGCAGCTTAGCCGGAACAGGGGCTTCACCCCTCCACTTT. The V and J genes are TRBV7-2 and TRBJ1-6, with TRBD1 identical over 7 bases. The V segment lost 0 bases and the J segment 9 bases; nucleotides outside the gene matches: 5. The CDR3 runs to 15 residues. The germline gives CDR1 SGHTA, CDR2 FQGNSA.

This clonotype was seen only a few times. This sequence joins TRBV15 and TRBJ2-3; D gene unclear. CDR1 and CDR2 (germline): LNHNV, YYDKDF (reference sequence). The length of the CDR3 is 12 residues. Trimming took off 3 bases at V and 5 bases at J, with 6 bases between the two ends. CDR3 residues: CATSSPEDTQYF. CDR3 DNA: TGTGCCACCAGCAGCCCGGAAGATACGCAGTATTTT.

V usage is TRBV20-1 and J usage is TRBJ2-3; no clear D. The CDR3 totals 13 residues. From germline, CDR1 is DFQATT and CDR2 SNEGSKA (reference sequence). Trimming left V 2 bases short and J 8 bases short, with 14 bases between. DNA for the CDR3: TGCAGTGCTAGACATGGATCCCGAGCTACGCAGTATTTT. Its translation is CSARHGSRATQYF.

This clonotype is a singleton in its sample. The chain has TRBV14 and TRBJ1-1, with D unclear. CDR3 size: 16 residues. V was cut by 1 base and J by 1 base, with 13 bases left in between. CDR1 and CDR2 from the germline V gene are SGHDN and FVKESK. Here the CDR3 DNA reads TGTGCCAGCAGCCAAGTAGGACGACCTGGGAACACTGAAGCTTTCTTT. Amino acids: CASSQVGRPGNTEAFF.

This rearrangement joins TRBV4-3 to TRBJ2-7, with D tentatively TRBD2 (5 bases). Trimming stripped 6 bases from V and 2 bases from J, with 14 bases between. The CDR3 is 14 amino acids. Germline loops: CDR1 LGHNA, CDR2 YSLEER. DNA of the CDR3: TGCGCCAGCAGGCAAAGGACTTTCCCCTACGAGCAGTACTTC. Its translation: CASRQRTFPYEQYF.

The chain carries TRBV5-1 and TRBJ2-4; TRBD2 is a possible D gene (6 bases). CDR1 and CDR2 from the germline V gene are SGHRS and YFSETQ. Deletions cut 3 bases from V and 8 bases from J, with 15 bases between. The CDR3 length is 14 residues. The DNA for the CDR3 is TGCGCCAGCAGCTGGGGGGAAACCCGGGACATTCAGTACTTC. Protein: CASSWGETRDIQYF.

This chain connects TRBV7-2 to TRBJ1-1; TRBD1 matches 9 bases. This CDR3 contains 17 residues. CDR1 is SGHTA, CDR2 FQGNSA, per germline. V shed 4 bases and J 1 base; nucleotides not matched to a gene: 10. The CDR3, as DNA: TGTGCCAGCAGCTCCAGACAGGGGGATCTCCAGAACACTGAAGCTTTCTTT. This gives the protein CASSSRQGDLQNTEAFF.

This clonotype has ten or more counts. At one boundary the junction diverges from the germline segment, which might be a read error. This chain links TRBV5-1 with TRBJ2-3; 15 bases line up with TRBD2. CDR1 is SGHRS and CDR2 is YFSETQ in the germline V gene. CDR3 size: 16 residues. The CDR3 here is CASSSRTSGGADTQYF. CDR3 bases: TGTGCCAGCAGCTCTCGGACTAGCGGGGGGGCAGATACGCAGTATTTT.

The chain recombines TRBV25-1 with TRBJ1-2; 7 bases align to TRBD1. The germline CDR1 and CDR2 sequences are MGHDK and SYGVNS. J lost 4 bases, V lost 3 bases, and 8 bases had no gene match. The CDR3 has 15 amino acids. DNA for the CDR3: TGTGCCAGCAGTGAGGATGGGGACAGCGCCTATGGCTACACCTTC. This codes for CASSEDGDSAYGYTF.

DNA for the CDR3: TGTGCCAGCCTTACCAGGACAGATTCCTACAATGAGCAGTTCTTC. Protein sequence: CASLTRTDSYNEQFF. V usage is TRBV6-2 or TRBV6-3 and J usage is TRBJ2-1; maybe TRBD1 (6 bases). Germline lookup yields CDR1 MNHEY and CDR2 SVGEGT. V was cut by 8 bases and J by 1 base, with 15 bases left in between. The CDR3 consists of 15 residues.